The 2 T cell receptor beta chains presented below share a single source sample, sequenced in a study of T cell repertoires in cytomegalovirus infection. TCRdb re-called the reads through MiXCR, storing one row per CDR3 protein. Of under 600,000 distinct CDR3 sequences in the sample, approximately 15% were seen once. Sequencing input: CD8+ T cells from PBMCs. These receptors were obtained from a human donor in good health (CMV status not recorded). Some clones in this sample may be carry-over from other donors' samples.

This clonotype was counted at least ten times. The V and J genes are TRBV5-1 and TRBJ1-2; D ambiguous. Per the germline V gene, CDR1 is SGHRS and CDR2 is YFSETQ. This CDR3 region has 15 residues. Trimming stripped 1 base from V and 2 bases from J, with 12 bases between. DNA for the CDR3: TGCGCCAGCAGCTTGTCACCGGATTCCAACTATGGCTACACCTTC. Protein sequence: CASSLSPDSNYGYTF.

This clonotype was counted many times. The CDR3: CASSLGQGTYNEQFF. The CDR3 region has the DNA TGTGCCAGCAGCTTAGGGCAGGGGACTTACAATGAGCAGTTCTTC. This chain joins TRBV27 and TRBJ2-1, with D tentatively TRBD1 or TRBD2 (6 bases each). Germline CDR1 MNHEY, CDR2 SMNVEV (reference sequence). The CDR3 totals 15 residues. V was shortened by 6 bases and J by 4 bases, with 16 bases between the two germline ends.